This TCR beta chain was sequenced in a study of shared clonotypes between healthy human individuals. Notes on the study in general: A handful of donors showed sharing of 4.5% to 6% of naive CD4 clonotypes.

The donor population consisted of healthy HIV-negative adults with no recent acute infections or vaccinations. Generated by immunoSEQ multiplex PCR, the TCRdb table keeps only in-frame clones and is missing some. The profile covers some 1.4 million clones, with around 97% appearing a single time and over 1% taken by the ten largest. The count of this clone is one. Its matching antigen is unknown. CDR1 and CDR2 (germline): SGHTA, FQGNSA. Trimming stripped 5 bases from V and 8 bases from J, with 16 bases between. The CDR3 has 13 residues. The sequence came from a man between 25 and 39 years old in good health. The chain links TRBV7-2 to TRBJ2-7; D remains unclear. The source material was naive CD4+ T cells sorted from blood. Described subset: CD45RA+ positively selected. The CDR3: CASSDNPFTKQYF. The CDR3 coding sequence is TGTGCCAGCAGCGACAACCCATTTACGAAGCAGTACTTC. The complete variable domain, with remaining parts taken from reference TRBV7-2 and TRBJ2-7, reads GAGVSQSPSNKVTEKGKDVELRCDPISGHTALYWYRQSLGQGLEFLIYFQGNSAPDKSGLPSDRFSAERTGGSVSTLTIQRTQQEDSAVYLCASSDNPFTKQYFGPGTRLTVT.